The rows below give T cell receptor beta chains drawn from one sample of a study of T cell repertoires in cytomegalovirus infection. TCRdb ran MiXCR on the reads and lists one entry per CDR3 protein. In the table there are 200,000 to 300,000 distinct CDR3 sequences, 12% of which are singletons. The material sequenced was PBMCs. These receptors came from a human donor in good health (CMV status not recorded). Some clones in this sample may be carry-over from other donors' samples. Each CDR3 is given with its conserved first and last residue.

>13|TRBV5-1|TRBJ1-5
CASSQGVAQPQHF
>13|TRBV12-3/TRBV12-4|TRBJ1-5
CASSFTNDQPQHF
>13|TRBV6-5|TRBJ1-2
CASSYQGSGGYTF
>15|TRBV6-2/TRBV6-3|TRBJ1-4
CASSYSKGDREKLFF
>15|TRBV6-2/TRBV6-3|TRBJ2-1
CASSYSMGGPNEQFF
>16|TRBV18|TRBJ1-1
CASSATENVMNTEAFF
>14|TRBV5-4|TRBJ1-2
CASSPRTGSDGYTF
>13|TRBV29-1|TRBJ1-6
CSARTDFNSPLHF
>13|TRBV9|TRBJ1-5
CASSVASNQPQHF
>15|TRBV7-3|TRBJ1-2
CASSLDSGQTYGYTF
>15|TRBV5-6|TRBJ2-2
CASSFRDTYTGELFF
>14|TRBV7-3|TRBJ2-1
CASSLGMTYNEQFF
>14|TRBV19|TRBJ1-2
CASRPGQGALSYTF
>19|TRBV6-2/TRBV6-3|TRBJ2-1
CASSYRSGGPKPTYNEQFF
>15|TRBV7-2|TRBJ2-1
CASSLVTGPAGEQFF
>12|TRBV19|TRBJ1-2
CASEGVGYGYTF
>13|TRBV7-6|TRBJ2-7
CASSLYNSYEQYF
>12|TRBV7-3|TRBJ2-1
CASSLPPNEQFF
>16|TRBV28|TRBJ1-3
CASTPTQGRGRNTIYF